These 21 T cell receptor beta chains came from one sample sequenced in a study of response to subunit inactivated influenza vaccine listed by TCRdb under 2018. The protocol used for the library was RT-PCR. These reads were obtained on an Illumina HiSeq 2500. Using fastp at Q25 and MiXCR, TCRdb reprocessed the public reads and kept productive beta chains. Each CDR3 protein gets just one entry, which takes the most common genes and DNA from the rows behind it. This sample gives 860,000 or so distinct CDR3 sequences in total; approximately 21% of them show up just once. The ten largest clones add up to roughly 10% of the sample. Sequenced here: PBMCs from blood, sampled 5 days after vaccination. These receptors came from a man in his forties or fifties who received an inactivated influenza vaccine. Donor details come from another sample of the same person, matched by shared clones.

The V and J genes are TRBV5-1 and TRBJ1-1, with D unclear. Trimming shortened V by 5 bases and J by 0 bases, and 11 bases separated the two germline ends. CDR3 length: 14 residues. CDR1 and CDR2 (germline): SGHRS, YFSETQ. The CDR3 nucleotides read TGCGCCAGCAGGTTTGGGGAGTTGAACACTGAAGCTTTCTTT. Amino acid sequence: CASRFGELNTEAFF.

CDR3 sequence reads: CSGRTGGSPDTQYF. DNA for the CDR3: TGCAGCGGAAGGACAGGGGGTTCGCCAGATACGCAGTATTTT. The chain is built from TRBV29-1 and TRBJ2-3; TRBD1 aligns across 10 bases. V lost 7 bases and J lost 4; bases outside the gene matches: 8. The CDR3 is 14 amino acids. CDR1 SQVTM and CDR2 ANQGSEA come from the germline V gene.

This clonotype has just a few counts. The V and J genes are TRBV25-1 and TRBJ1-2; tentatively, D is TRBD1 (5 bases). The V gene lost 0 bases and the J gene lost 4 bases, with 6 bases spanning the gap. This CDR3 has 13 amino acids. CDR1 MGHDK and CDR2 SYGVNS come from the germline V gene. CDR3 nucleotides: TGTGCCAGCAGTGAATATGACAGCTATGGCTACACCTTC. Translation: CASSEYDSYGYTF.

The rearrangement uses TRBV6-5 and TRBJ1-2; the match to TRBD1 covers 8 bases. The germline CDR1 and CDR2 sequences are MNHEY and SVGAGI. V dropped 5 bases and J dropped 6; count of bases not matched to a gene: 11. The CDR3 extends over 15 amino acids. The CDR3 DNA is TGTGCCAGCAGTAACCTTCGGACAGGGATGGATGGCTACACCTTC. It specifies CASSNLRTGMDGYTF.

The chain couples TRBV5-1 to TRBJ2-3; tentative D call: TRBD1 (5 bases). The V gene's germline CDR1 is SGHRS and CDR2 YFSETQ. This CDR3 spans 16 amino acids. The V end was cut by 0 bases, the J end by 2 bases, with 13 bases between. CDR3 in amino acids: CASSLEPGRSTDTQYF. DNA for the CDR3: TGCGCCAGCAGCTTGGAGCCAGGGCGTTCCACAGATACGCAGTATTTT.

This clonotype was picked up many times. The rearrangement joins TRBV24-1 to TRBJ2-1; 9 bases are shared with TRBD1. Germline V gene lookup returns CDR1 KGHDR and CDR2 SFDVKD. The CDR3 has 16 residues. Losses at the gene ends were 3 bases for V and 9 bases for J; bases not matched to a gene: 11. CDR3 coding DNA: TGTGCCACCAGTGATGTCGGACAGGGGTACAAAGCTGAGCAGTTCTTC. It encodes CATSDVGQGYKAEQFF.

This clonotype has ten or more counts. V is TRBV4-2 and J is TRBJ1-5; weak D call: TRBD1 (5 bases). The CDR3 sequence is 17 residues long. Deletions cut 1 base from V and 5 bases from J, with 18 bases between. CDR1 and CDR2 (germline): LGHNA, YNFKEQ. DNA for the CDR3: TGTGCCAGCAGCCAAGGGGATGGGGGAGCAATTCATCAGCCCCAGCATTTT. Its protein is CASSQGDGGAIHQPQHF.

This clonotype came up many times. The chain employs TRBV29-1 and TRBJ2-1; D ambiguous. Germline V CDR1 and CDR2: SQVTM, ANQGSEA. Trimming pared 3 bases from V and 0 bases from J, leaving 9 bases between. The CDR3 totals 14 residues. CDR3 in amino acids: CSVDGPSSYNEQFF. CDR3 nucleotides: TGCAGCGTTGACGGACCGAGCTCCTACAATGAGCAGTTCTTC.

This clonotype was picked up many times. The gene calls are TRBV20-1 and TRBJ2-1; perhaps TRBD1 as D (5 bases). The ends were cut back, 3 bases at V and 7 bases at J, with 10 bases in the middle. Germline CDR1 reads DFQATT; CDR2 reads SNEGSKA (reference sequence). There are 12 residues in the CDR3. The CDR3 here is CSARAGQNEQFF. DNA of the CDR3: TGCAGTGCTAGGGCAGGGCAAAATGAGCAGTTCTTC.

This clonotype was seen more than once but under ten times. The gene calls are TRBV7-2 and TRBJ2-3; 9 bases agree with TRBD2. The germline V gene has CDR1 SGHTA and CDR2 FQGNSA. This CDR3 spans 16 amino acids. V trimming: 0 bases; J trimming: 5 bases; junction bases outside the gene matches: 6. The CDR3 DNA sequence: TGTGCCAGCAGCTTAGCGGCTGCGGGAGGGCAAGATACGCAGTATTTT. This gives the protein CASSLAAAGGQDTQYF.

This clonotype occurred many times. The V and J genes are TRBV7-9 and TRBJ2-1; no firm D call. There are 11 residues in the CDR3. The germline V gene encodes CDR1 SEHNR and CDR2 FQNEAQ (reference sequence). The germline V and J ends were trimmed by 7 bases and 6 bases, with 7 bases remaining between them. This CDR3 reads CASTDANEQFF. The CDR3 nucleotides read TGTGCCAGCACCGATGCCAATGAGCAGTTCTTC.

There are many counts of this clonotype. CDR3 nucleotides: TGTGCCAGCAGCTCCGGACTAGCGGGAGGGCCACATACGCAGTATTTT. Protein product: CASSSGLAGGPHTQYF. The V gene is TRBV7-2, the J gene TRBJ2-3; 15 nucleotides line up with TRBD2. Unmatched junction bases numbered 6, after V lost 4 bases and J lost 7 bases. CDR3 length: 16 amino acids. The germline gives CDR1 SGHTA, CDR2 FQGNSA. The variable domain in full, completed from reference TRBV7-2 and TRBJ2-3, reads GAGVSQSPSNKVTEKGKDVELRCDPISGHTALYWYRQSLGQGLEFLIYFQGNSAPDKSGLPSDRFSAERTGGSVSTLTIQRTQQEDSAVYLCASSSGLAGGPHTQYFGPGTRLTVL.

The chain recombines TRBV7-3 with TRBJ2-1; D call uncertain. The V end was cut by 5 bases, the J end by 5 bases, with 10 bases between. CDR3 length: 13 residues. Looked up from germline, CDR1 is SGHTA and CDR2 is FQGTGA. CDR3 nucleotides: TGTGCCAGCAGCCTGAAGCGTAACAATGAGCAGTTCTTC. This encodes CASSLKRNNEQFF.

The table lists this clonotype with a few counts. This chain links TRBV5-5 with TRBJ1-2; a weak D match, TRBD1 (5 bases). V gave up 0 bases and J gave up 0 bases, with 15 bases separating them. Germline V lookup: CDR1 SGHKS, CDR2 YYEKEE (reference sequence). This CDR3 has 17 amino acids. CDR3 sequence reads: CASSLAGRVSSNYGYTF. The CDR3 DNA is TGTGCCAGCAGCTTGGCTGGCAGGGTATCGTCTAACTATGGCTACACCTTC.

This rearrangement joins TRBV2 to TRBJ2-1, with TRBD2 matching over 12 bases. CDR3 length: 18 amino acids. From germline, CDR1 is SNHLY and CDR2 FYNNEI. With V trimmed by 3 bases and J by 6 bases, 12 bases remained unmatched. The CDR3 loop is CASSESAASGGVGNEQFF. The CDR3 region has the DNA TGTGCCAGCAGTGAGAGTGCGGCTAGCGGGGGGGTAGGCAATGAGCAGTTCTTC.

The chain recombines TRBV5-1 with TRBJ2-5, with D perhaps matching TRBD1 (5 bases). This CDR3 comprises 15 residues. Trimming left V 4 bases short and J 4 bases short, with 17 bases between. CDR1 is SGHRS and CDR2 is YFSETQ in the germline V gene. Written as DNA, the CDR3 is TGCGCCAGCAGCCTAGGGGTCGAAAACGGAGAGACCCAGTACTTC. Protein sequence: CASSLGVENGETQYF.

This clonotype appeared many times. The chain uses TRBV12-3 or TRBV12-4 and TRBJ2-1; D is possibly TRBD2 (5 bases). The CDR3 covers 13 residues. V was cut by 11 bases and J by 3 bases, with 14 bases left in between. The CDR3 spells CACGGTVYNEQFF. For the CDR3, the DNA is TGTGCCTGCGGAGGAACAGTCTACAATGAGCAGTTCTTC.

At least ten counts were recorded for this clonotype. The V and J genes are TRBV5-1 and TRBJ2-3; 7 nucleotides match TRBD2. Germline V gives CDR1 SGHRS, CDR2 YFSETQ. The junction had 2 bases not matched to a gene; V was cut back by 1 base and J by 3 bases. This CDR3 is built from 14 residues. The CDR3 sequence is CASSLQRETDTQYF. In nucleotides, the CDR3 is TGCGCCAGCAGCTTGCAGCGGGAAACAGATACGCAGTATTTT.

This clonotype was detected many times. The chain has TRBV6-2 or TRBV6-3 and TRBJ1-5; 8 bases agree with TRBD1. Germline V lookup: CDR1 MNHEY, CDR2 SVGEGT. The CDR3 totals 17 residues. The ends lost 2 bases at V and 4 bases at J; junction bases unmatched: 10. As DNA, the CDR3 is TGTGCCAGCAGTTACGAAACTGGACAGGGCGGGAATCAGCCCCAGCATTTT. Encoded protein: CASSYETGQGGNQPQHF.

A few counts support this clonotype. The V call is TRBV29-1, the J call TRBJ1-2; TRBD1 matches at 7 bases. V lost 4 bases and J lost 6; bases outside the gene matches: 8. This CDR3 has 13 amino acids. Germline V gene lookup returns CDR1 SQVTM and CDR2 ANQGSEA. CDR3 loop: CSVAPDREDGYTF. Written as DNA, the CDR3 is TGCAGCGTTGCCCCAGACAGGGAGGATGGCTACACCTTC.

The chain joins TRBV21-1 to TRBJ1-2. TRBV21-1 is labeled a pseudogene. The CDR3 runs 15 residues. CDR3: CASSNHSEANYGYTF. As DNA, the CDR3 is TGTGCCAGCAGCAACCACTCAGAGGCGAACTATGGCTACACCTTC.